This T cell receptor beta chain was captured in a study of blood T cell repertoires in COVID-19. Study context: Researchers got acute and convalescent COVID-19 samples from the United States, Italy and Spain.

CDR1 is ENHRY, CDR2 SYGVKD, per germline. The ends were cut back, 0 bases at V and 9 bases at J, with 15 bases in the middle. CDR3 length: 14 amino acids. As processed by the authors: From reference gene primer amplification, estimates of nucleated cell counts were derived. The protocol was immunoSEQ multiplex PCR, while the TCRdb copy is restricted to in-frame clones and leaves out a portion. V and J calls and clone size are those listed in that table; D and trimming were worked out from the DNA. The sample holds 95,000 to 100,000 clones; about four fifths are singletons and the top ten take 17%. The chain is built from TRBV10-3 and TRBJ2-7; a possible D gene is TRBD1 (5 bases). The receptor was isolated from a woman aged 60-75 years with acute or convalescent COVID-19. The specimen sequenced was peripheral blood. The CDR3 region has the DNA TGTGCCATCAGTGAGTCATCCCAGGGTATGGTGCAGTACTTC. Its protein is CAISESSQGMVQYF.